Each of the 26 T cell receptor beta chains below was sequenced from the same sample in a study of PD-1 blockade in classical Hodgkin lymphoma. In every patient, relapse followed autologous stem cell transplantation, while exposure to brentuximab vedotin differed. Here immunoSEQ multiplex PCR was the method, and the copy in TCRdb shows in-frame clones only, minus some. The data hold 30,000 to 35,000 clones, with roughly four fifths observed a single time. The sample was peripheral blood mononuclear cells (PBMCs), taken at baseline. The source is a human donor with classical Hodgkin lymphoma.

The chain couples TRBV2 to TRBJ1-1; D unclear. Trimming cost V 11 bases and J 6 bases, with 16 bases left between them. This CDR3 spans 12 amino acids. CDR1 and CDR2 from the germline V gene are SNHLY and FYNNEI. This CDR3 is CAGSVGLAEAFF. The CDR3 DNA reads TGTGCCGGATCCGTAGGGTTAGCTGAAGCTTTCTTT.

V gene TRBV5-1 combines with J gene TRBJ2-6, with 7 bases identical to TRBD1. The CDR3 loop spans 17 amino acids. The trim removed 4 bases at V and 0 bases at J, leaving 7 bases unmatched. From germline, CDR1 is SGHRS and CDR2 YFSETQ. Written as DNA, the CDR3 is TGCGCCAGCAGCCCCCGGGACAGCAACTCTGGGGCCAACGTCCTGACTTTC. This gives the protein CASSPRDSNSGANVLTF.

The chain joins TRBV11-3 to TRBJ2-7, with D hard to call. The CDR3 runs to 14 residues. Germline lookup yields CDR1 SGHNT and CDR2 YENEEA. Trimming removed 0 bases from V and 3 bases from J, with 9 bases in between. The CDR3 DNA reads TGTGCCAGCAGCTTAGATTCGGCAGGCTACGAGCAGTACTTC. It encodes CASSLDSAGYEQYF.

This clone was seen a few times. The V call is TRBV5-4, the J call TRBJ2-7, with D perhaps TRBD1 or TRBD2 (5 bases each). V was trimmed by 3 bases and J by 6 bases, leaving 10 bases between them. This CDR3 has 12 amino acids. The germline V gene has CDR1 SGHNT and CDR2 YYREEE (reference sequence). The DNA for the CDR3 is TGTGCCAGCAGCTCTGGGGGTGGCGAGCAGTACTTC. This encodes CASSSGGGEQYF.

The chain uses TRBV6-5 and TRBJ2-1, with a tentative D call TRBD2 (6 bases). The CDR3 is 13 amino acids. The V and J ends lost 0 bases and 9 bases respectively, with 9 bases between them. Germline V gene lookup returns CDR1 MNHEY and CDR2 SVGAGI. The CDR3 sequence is CASSYSQGLEQFF. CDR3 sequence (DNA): TGTGCCAGCAGTTACTCTCAGGGACTTGAGCAGTTCTTC.

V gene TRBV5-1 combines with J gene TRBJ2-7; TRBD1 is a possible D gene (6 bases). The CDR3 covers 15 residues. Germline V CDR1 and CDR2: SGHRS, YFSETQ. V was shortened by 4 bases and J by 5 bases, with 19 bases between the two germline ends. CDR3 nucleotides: TGCGCCAGCAGCCTCCTAACAGGGTCTGAGAACGAGCAGTACTTC. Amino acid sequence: CASSLLTGSENEQYF. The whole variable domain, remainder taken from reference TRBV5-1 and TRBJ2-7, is KAGVTQTPRYLIKTRGQQVTLSCSPISGHRSVSWYQQTPGQGLQFLFEYFSETQRNKGNFPGRFSGRQFSNSRSEMNVSTLELGDSALYLCASSLLTGSENEQYFGPGTRLTVT.

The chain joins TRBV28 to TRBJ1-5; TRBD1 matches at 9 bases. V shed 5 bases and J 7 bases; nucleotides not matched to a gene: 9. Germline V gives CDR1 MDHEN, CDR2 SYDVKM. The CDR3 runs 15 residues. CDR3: CASSPGQGALQPQHF. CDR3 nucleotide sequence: TGTGCCAGCAGTCCGGGACAGGGCGCTCTCCAGCCCCAGCATTTT.

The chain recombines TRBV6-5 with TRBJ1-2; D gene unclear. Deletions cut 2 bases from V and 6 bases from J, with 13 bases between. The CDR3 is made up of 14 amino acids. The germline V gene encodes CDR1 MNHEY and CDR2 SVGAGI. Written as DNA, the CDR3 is TGTGCCAGCAGTTACGATGCAGTCCCGGATGGCTACACCTTC. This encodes CASSYDAVPDGYTF.

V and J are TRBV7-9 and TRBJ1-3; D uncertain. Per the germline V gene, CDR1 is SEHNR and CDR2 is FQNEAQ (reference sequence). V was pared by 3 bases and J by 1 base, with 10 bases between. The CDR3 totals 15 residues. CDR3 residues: CASSFKGVSGNTIYF. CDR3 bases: TGTGCCAGCAGCTTTAAAGGAGTTTCTGGAAACACCATATATTTT.

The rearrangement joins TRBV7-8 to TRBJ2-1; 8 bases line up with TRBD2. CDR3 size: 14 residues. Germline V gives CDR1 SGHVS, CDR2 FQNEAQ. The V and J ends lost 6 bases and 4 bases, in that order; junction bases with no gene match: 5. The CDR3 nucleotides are TGTGCCAGCAGGGACGGGGGGGTATACAATGAGCAGTTCTTC. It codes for CASRDGGVYNEQFF.

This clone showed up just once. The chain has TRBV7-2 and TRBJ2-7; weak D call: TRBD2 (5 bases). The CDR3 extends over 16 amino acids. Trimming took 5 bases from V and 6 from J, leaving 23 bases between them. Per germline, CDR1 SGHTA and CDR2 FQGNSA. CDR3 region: CASSAFRERREGEQYF. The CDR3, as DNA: TGTGCCAGCAGCGCCTTTCGAGAACGGAGAGAGGGCGAGCAGTACTTC.

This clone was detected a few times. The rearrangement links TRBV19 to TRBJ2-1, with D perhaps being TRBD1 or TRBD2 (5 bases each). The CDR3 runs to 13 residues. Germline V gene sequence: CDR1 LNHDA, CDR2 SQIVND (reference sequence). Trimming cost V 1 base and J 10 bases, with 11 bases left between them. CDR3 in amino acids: CASSIVGVREQFF. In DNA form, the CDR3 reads TGTGCCAGTAGTATAGTGGGGGTGAGGGAGCAGTTCTTC.

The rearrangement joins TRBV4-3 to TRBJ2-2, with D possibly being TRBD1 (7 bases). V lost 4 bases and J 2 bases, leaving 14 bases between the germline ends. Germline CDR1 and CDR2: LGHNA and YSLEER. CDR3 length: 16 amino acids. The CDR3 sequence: CASSRARDSNTGELFF. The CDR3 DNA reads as TGCGCCAGCAGCCGTGCGCGGGACAGTAACACCGGGGAGCTGTTTTTT.

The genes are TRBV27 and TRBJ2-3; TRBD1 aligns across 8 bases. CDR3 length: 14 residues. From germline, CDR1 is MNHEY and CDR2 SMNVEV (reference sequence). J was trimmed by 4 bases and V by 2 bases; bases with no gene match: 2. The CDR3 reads CASSLRQGSDTQYF. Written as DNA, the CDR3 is TGTGCCAGCAGTTTACGACAGGGGTCAGATACGCAGTATTTT.

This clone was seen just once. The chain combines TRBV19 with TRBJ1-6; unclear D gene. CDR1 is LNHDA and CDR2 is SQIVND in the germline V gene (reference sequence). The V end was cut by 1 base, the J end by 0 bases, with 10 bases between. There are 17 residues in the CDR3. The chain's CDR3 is CASSIVPTSSYNSPLHF. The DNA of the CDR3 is TGTGCCAGTAGTATAGTACCAACGAGCTCCTATAATTCACCCCTCCACTTT.

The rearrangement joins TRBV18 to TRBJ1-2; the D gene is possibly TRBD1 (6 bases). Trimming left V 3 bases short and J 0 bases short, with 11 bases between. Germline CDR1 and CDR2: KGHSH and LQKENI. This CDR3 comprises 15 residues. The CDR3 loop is CASSPVGGPNYGYTF. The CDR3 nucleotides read TGTGCCAGCTCACCTGTGGGGGGCCCTAACTATGGCTACACCTTC.

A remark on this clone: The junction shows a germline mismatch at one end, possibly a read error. The CDR3: CARSGSAQETQYF. The CDR3 region has the DNA TGTGCCAGAAGTGGGTCAGCACAAGAGACCCAGTACTTC. The genes are TRBV2 and TRBJ2-5; unclear D gene. CDR3 size: 13 residues. CDR1 SNHLY and CDR2 FYNNEI come from the germline V gene.

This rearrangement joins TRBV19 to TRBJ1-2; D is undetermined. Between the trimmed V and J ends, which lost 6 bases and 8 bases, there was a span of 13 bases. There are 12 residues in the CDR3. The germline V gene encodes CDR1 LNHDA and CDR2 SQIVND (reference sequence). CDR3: CASRRREGGYTF. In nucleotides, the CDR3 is TGTGCCAGTAGAAGGAGGGAAGGCGGCTACACCTTC.

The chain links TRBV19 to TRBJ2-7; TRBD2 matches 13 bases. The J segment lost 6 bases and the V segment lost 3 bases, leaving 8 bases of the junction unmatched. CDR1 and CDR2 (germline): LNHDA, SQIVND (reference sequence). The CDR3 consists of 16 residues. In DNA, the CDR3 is TGTGCCAGTAGTATCCCCGGACTAGCGGGGGACGGCGAGCAGTACTTC. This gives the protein CASSIPGLAGDGEQYF.

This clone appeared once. The chain's CDR3 is CASSEIQGADEKLFF. The DNA for the CDR3 is TGTGCCAGCAGTGAGATACAGGGGGCCGATGAAAAACTGTTTTTT. The gene calls are TRBV2 and TRBJ1-4; 9 nucleotides match TRBD1. In germline, CDR1 is SNHLY, CDR2 FYNNEI. V trimming: 3 bases; J trimming: 6 bases; junction bases outside the gene matches: 5. The CDR3 loop spans 15 amino acids.

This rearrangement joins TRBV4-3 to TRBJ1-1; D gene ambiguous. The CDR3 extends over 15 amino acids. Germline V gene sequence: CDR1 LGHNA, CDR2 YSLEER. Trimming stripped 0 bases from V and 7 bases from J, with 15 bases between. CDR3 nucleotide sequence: TGCGCCAGCAGCCAAGATCCGGGGTATGTGGGTGAAGCTTTCTTT. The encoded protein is CASSQDPGYVGEAFF.

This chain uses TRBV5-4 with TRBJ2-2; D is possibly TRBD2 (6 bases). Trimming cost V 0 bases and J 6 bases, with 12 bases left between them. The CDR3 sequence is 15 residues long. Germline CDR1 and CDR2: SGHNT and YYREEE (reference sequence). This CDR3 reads CASSLAGVESGELFF. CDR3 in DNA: TGTGCCAGCAGCTTGGCGGGGGTTGAGTCCGGGGAGCTGTTTTTT.

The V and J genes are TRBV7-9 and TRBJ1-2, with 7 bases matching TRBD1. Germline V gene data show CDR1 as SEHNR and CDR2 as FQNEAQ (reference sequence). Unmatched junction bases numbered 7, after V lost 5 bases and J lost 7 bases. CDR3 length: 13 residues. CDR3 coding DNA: TGTGCCAGCAGCGTGGGACAGCCAATTGGCTACACCTTC. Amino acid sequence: CASSVGQPIGYTF.

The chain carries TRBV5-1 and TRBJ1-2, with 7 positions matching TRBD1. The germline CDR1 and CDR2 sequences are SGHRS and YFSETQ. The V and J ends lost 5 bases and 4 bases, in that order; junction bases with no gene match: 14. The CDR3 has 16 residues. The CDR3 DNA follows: TGCGCCAGCAGGAAGACCGGGACAGCGGCTTCCTATGGCTACACCTTC. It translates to CASRKTGTAASYGYTF.

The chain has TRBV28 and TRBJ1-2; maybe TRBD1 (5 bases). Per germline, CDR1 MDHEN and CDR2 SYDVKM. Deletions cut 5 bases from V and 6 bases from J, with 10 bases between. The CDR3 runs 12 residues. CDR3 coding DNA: TGTGCCAGCAGTGGAGTGGGGCATGGCTACACCTTC. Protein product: CASSGVGHGYTF.

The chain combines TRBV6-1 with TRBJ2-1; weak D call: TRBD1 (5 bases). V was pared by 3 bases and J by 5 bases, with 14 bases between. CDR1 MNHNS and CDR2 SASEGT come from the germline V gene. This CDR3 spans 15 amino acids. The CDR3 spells CASSDVSGWDNEQFF. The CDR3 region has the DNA TGTGCCAGCAGTGACGTCTCAGGGTGGGACAATGAGCAGTTCTTC.